This TCR beta chain is drawn from a study of T cell repertoires in cytomegalovirus infection. TCRdb itself ran the reads through MiXCR, one entry per CDR3 protein. The table has approximately 110,000 distinct CDR3 sequences, 9.5% to 13% seen once. Study results and limitations: Accumulated public TCR beta family frequency recognized individuals carrying CMV together with the relevant HLA.

V gave up 0 bases and J gave up 4 bases, with 3 bases separating them. The germline CDR1 and CDR2 sequences are MNHEY and SVGEGT. The CDR3 sequence is 13 residues long. This clonotype has a count of ten or more. Antigen unknown. The sequenced sample consisted of PBMCs, sequenced either directly or after in vitro stimulation (not recorded which). J is TRBJ2-2 and V is TRBV6-2 or TRBV6-3; the D is unclear. The receptor's source is a human donor in good health (CMV status not recorded). Some clones in this sample may be carry-over from other donors' samples. The CDR3 protein is CASSYSATGELFF. Written as DNA, the CDR3 is TGTGCCAGCAGTTACTCGGCCACCGGGGAGCTGTTTTTT.